The present T cell receptor beta chain was sequenced within a study of T cells in Graves' hyperthyroidism and ophthalmopathy. V lost 3 bases, J lost 5 bases, and 9 bases stayed unmatched. The CDR3 extends over 18 amino acids. The V gene's germline CDR1 is MNHEY and CDR2 SMNVEV (reference sequence). RNA transcripts provided the source from which TCR beta CDR3 regions were amplified. Carried out on the TCR CDR3, a first-round RT-PCR used the HTBI primer set. Via MiXCR, TCRdb re-called the multiplex PCR reads, giving one row per CDR3 protein. The table shows around 250,000 distinct CDR3 sequences, with 13% to 15% occurring only once.

The receptor's source is a woman aged 40 to 50 with Graves' hyperthyroidism that later progressed to Graves' ophthalmopathy. Sequences were obtained from blood. The chain combines TRBV27 with TRBJ2-1; 14 bases agree with TRBD2. Here the CDR3 DNA reads TGTGCCAGCAGTTTTCCCCCCGGGACTAGCGGGAGAAACAATGAGCAGTTCTTC. It translates to CASSFPPGTSGRNNEQFF.